What follows are 3 T cell receptor beta chains derived from one specimen sequenced in a study of technical replicates of blood from a few donors. The data were produced by immunoSEQ multiplex PCR, yet TCRdb's version contains in-frame clones alone and is incomplete. The sample includes approximately 12,000 clones, roughly nine tenths of them seen just once. The sequenced material came from PBMCs. The source of these receptors is a human donor in good health.

In DNA form, the CDR3 reads TGTGCCAGTAGCATCGGGACAGGGACCACTGAAGCTTTCTTT. It is translated as CASSIGTGTTEAFF. This rearrangement joins TRBV19 to TRBJ1-1, with 9 bases that match TRBD1. The CDR3 is 14 amino acids. CDR1 is LNHDA and CDR2 is SQIVND in the germline V gene (reference sequence). The V and J ends lost 6 bases and 4 bases, in that order; junction bases with no gene match: 6.

The gene calls are TRBV28 and TRBJ2-1; D is unresolved. V was cut by 8 bases and J by 9 bases, with 11 bases left in between. There are 11 residues in the CDR3. The germline CDR1 and CDR2 sequences are MDHEN and SYDVKM. CDR3 loop: CASGLGGEQFF. The CDR3 DNA reads as TGTGCCAGCGGCCTAGGTGGTGAGCAGTTCTTC.

The rearrangement links TRBV10-1 to TRBJ2-1; 12 positions match TRBD2. CDR1 and CDR2 (germline): WNHNN, SYGVQD (reference sequence). There are 17 residues in the CDR3. The V segment lost 9 bases and the J segment 0 bases; nucleotides outside the gene matches: 9. This CDR3 reads CASPGLAGFSSYNEQFF. CDR3 in DNA: TGCGCCAGTCCGGGACTAGCGGGCTTCAGCTCCTACAATGAGCAGTTCTTC.